A selection of T cell receptor beta chains follows, all from one sample in a study of spatial heterogeneity in lung cancer. TCRdb redid the calling of the 5' RACE reads with MiXCR, one entry per CDR3 protein. The table lists about 38,000 distinct CDR3 sequences, less than 5.5% of them singletons. This specimen was PBMCs, taken at surgery. Receptor source: a female donor with early-stage non-small cell lung cancer. Each CDR3 is given with its conserved first and last residue. The order of the fields is D gene, J gene, clone size, V gene, CDR3 protein, CDR3 DNA. A D gene is named only where the DNA matches it firmly. A clone size is listed for some rows: how often the clone was seen (once, few, many), or a class if it is expanded.

D gene: TRBD1; J gene: TRBJ1-1; clone size: many; V gene: TRBV2; CDR3 protein: CASMMGQGGTEAFF; CDR3 DNA: TGTGCCAGCATGATGGGACAGGGGGGCACTGAAGCTTTCTTT
D gene: -; J gene: TRBJ1-1; clone size: many; V gene: TRBV19; CDR3 protein: CASKSRGPLVNTEAFF; CDR3 DNA: TGTGCCAGTAAATCCCGGGGTCCCTTAGTGAACACTGAAGCTTTCTTT
D gene: -; J gene: TRBJ2-3; clone size: -; V gene: TRBV5-4; CDR3 protein: CASSRGKKVADTQYF; CDR3 DNA: TGTGCCAGCAGTCGGGGGAAAAAAGTCGCAGATACGCAGTATTTT
D gene: -; J gene: TRBJ2-5; clone size: many; V gene: TRBV5-6; CDR3 protein: CASSPISGIQETQYF; CDR3 DNA: TGTGCCAGCAGCCCGATCTCGGGAATTCAAGAGACCCAGTACTTC
D gene: -; J gene: TRBJ2-3; clone size: many; V gene: TRBV19; CDR3 protein: CASSISAQSTDTQYF; CDR3 DNA: TGTGCCAGTAGTATAAGTGCCCAGAGCACAGATACGCAGTATTTT
D gene: -; J gene: TRBJ1-4; clone size: many; V gene: TRBV12-3/TRBV12-4; CDR3 protein: CASSLNNEKLFF; CDR3 DNA: TGTGCCAGCAGTTTGAATAATGAAAAACTGTTTTTT
D gene: -; J gene: TRBJ1-2; clone size: many; V gene: TRBV7-2; CDR3 protein: CASSSRREQGYTF; CDR3 DNA: TGTGCCAGCAGCTCGAGGCGCGAGCAGGGCTACACCTTC
D gene: TRBD1; J gene: TRBJ1-5; clone size: many; V gene: TRBV6-5; CDR3 protein: CASSLDRGGNQPQHF; CDR3 DNA: TGTGCCAGCAGCTTAGACAGGGGCGGCAATCAGCCCCAGCATTTT
D gene: -; J gene: TRBJ2-2; clone size: many; V gene: TRBV10-2; CDR3 protein: CASSVRTGELFF; CDR3 DNA: TGCGCCAGCAGTGTTCGAACCGGGGAGCTGTTTTTT
D gene: TRBD1; J gene: TRBJ2-3; clone size: few; V gene: TRBV14; CDR3 protein: CASSQPGTATDTQYF; CDR3 DNA: TGTGCCAGCAGCCAACCTGGGACAGCCACAGATACGCAGTATTTT
D gene: -; J gene: TRBJ1-2; clone size: -; V gene: TRBV7-2; CDR3 protein: CASSLAGYGYTF; CDR3 DNA: TGTGCCAGCAGCTTAGCGGGCTATGGCTACACCTTC
D gene: -; J gene: TRBJ2-6; clone size: many; V gene: TRBV29-1; CDR3 protein: CSEGDSGANVLTF; CDR3 DNA: TGCAGCGAAGGGGACTCTGGGGCCAACGTCCTGACTTTC
D gene: TRBD1; J gene: TRBJ2-2; clone size: many; V gene: TRBV28; CDR3 protein: CASSPQTGVMNTGELFF; CDR3 DNA: TGTGCCAGCAGTCCTCAGACAGGGGTGATGAACACCGGGGAGCTGTTTTTT
D gene: TRBD2; J gene: TRBJ2-5; clone size: -; V gene: TRBV5-5; CDR3 protein: CASSFLAGYPGETQYF; CDR3 DNA: TGTGCCAGCAGCTTCCTAGCGGGGTACCCGGGGGAGACCCAGTACTTC
D gene: -; J gene: TRBJ1-2; clone size: many; V gene: TRBV29-1; CDR3 protein: CSVEEGLPNYGYTF; CDR3 DNA: TGCAGCGTTGAAGAGGGCCTTCCTAACTATGGCTACACCTTC
D gene: -; J gene: TRBJ2-2; clone size: -; V gene: TRBV7-2; CDR3 protein: CATRGGGNTGELFF; CDR3 DNA: TGTGCCACCCGGGGAGGGGGGAACACCGGGGAGCTGTTTTTT
D gene: TRBD1; J gene: TRBJ1-2; clone size: many; V gene: TRBV20-1; CDR3 protein: CSASEGAQGPGGYTF; CDR3 DNA: TGCAGTGCTAGTGAGGGGGCACAGGGGCCCGGCGGCTACACCTTC
D gene: -; J gene: TRBJ2-2; clone size: few; V gene: TRBV12-5; CDR3 protein: CASGSDEAGELFF; CDR3 DNA: TGTGCTAGTGGGAGCGACGAGGCCGGGGAGCTGTTTTTT
D gene: -; J gene: TRBJ2-7; clone size: many; V gene: TRBV25-1; CDR3 protein: CASSAGTGTYEQYF; CDR3 DNA: TGTGCCAGCAGTGCCGGGACGGGGACCTACGAGCAGTACTTC
D gene: -; J gene: TRBJ1-1; clone size: few; V gene: TRBV6-1; CDR3 protein: CASTLTWSPMNTEAFF; CDR3 DNA: TGTGCCAGCACCCTGACTTGGTCCCCTATGAACACTGAAGCTTTCTTT
D gene: -; J gene: TRBJ1-1; clone size: -; V gene: TRBV7-2; CDR3 protein: CASSLGRHYAEAFF; CDR3 DNA: TGTGCCAGCAGCTTAGGAAGACATTATGCTGAAGCTTTCTTT
D gene: -; J gene: TRBJ2-7; clone size: few; V gene: TRBV5-6; CDR3 protein: CASSATVSEQYF; CDR3 DNA: TGTGCCAGCAGCGCGACAGTCTCCGAGCAGTACTTC
D gene: TRBD2; J gene: TRBJ2-5; clone size: many; V gene: TRBV29-1; CDR3 protein: CSVTGTSVETQYF; CDR3 DNA: TGCAGCGTTACCGGGACTAGCGTCGAGACCCAGTACTTC
D gene: -; J gene: TRBJ2-5; clone size: many; V gene: TRBV7-9; CDR3 protein: CASSPPNREETQYF; CDR3 DNA: TGTGCCAGCAGCCCTCCAAACAGGGAAGAGACCCAGTACTTC
D gene: -; J gene: TRBJ2-7; clone size: medium-sized; V gene: TRBV28; CDR3 protein: CASSSPPWQGGHEQYF; CDR3 DNA: TGTGCCAGCAGTTCCCCCCCCTGGCAGGGGGGCCACGAGCAGTACTTC
D gene: -; J gene: TRBJ1-2; clone size: many; V gene: TRBV29-1; CDR3 protein: CSVQGQASSYGYTF; CDR3 DNA: TGCAGCGTTCAAGGTCAGGCCTCTTCCTATGGCTACACCTTC
D gene: TRBD2; J gene: TRBJ2-7; clone size: many; V gene: TRBV18; CDR3 protein: CASSPQTLAGGYEQYF; CDR3 DNA: TGTGCCAGCTCACCGCAGACATTAGCGGGGGGGTACGAGCAGTACTTC
D gene: -; J gene: TRBJ1-4; clone size: few; V gene: TRBV5-1; CDR3 protein: CASSSVGGFEEKLFF; CDR3 DNA: TGCGCCAGCAGTTCAGTTGGGGGATTCGAGGAAAAACTGTTTTTT
D gene: -; J gene: TRBJ2-1; clone size: -; V gene: TRBV7-2; CDR3 protein: CASSLFLSEQFF; CDR3 DNA: TGTGCCAGCAGCTTATTTTTGAGTGAGCAGTTCTTC
D gene: -; J gene: TRBJ1-5; clone size: few; V gene: TRBV27; CDR3 protein: CASSVSPGSQPQHF; CDR3 DNA: TGTGCCAGCAGTGTTTCCCCGGGGAGTCAGCCCCAGCATTTT
D gene: TRBD1; J gene: TRBJ2-7; clone size: many; V gene: TRBV5-4; CDR3 protein: CASSLPGAGQGAGRQYF; CDR3 DNA: TGTGCCAGCAGCCTCCCTGGGGCGGGGCAGGGGGCCGGAAGGCAGTACTTC
D gene: TRBD2; J gene: TRBJ2-7; clone size: many; V gene: TRBV6-6; CDR3 protein: CASSYQGLARNEQYF; CDR3 DNA: TGTGCCAGCAGTTACCAAGGACTAGCGAGGAACGAGCAGTACTTC
D gene: -; J gene: TRBJ2-3; clone size: few; V gene: TRBV6-1; CDR3 protein: CASRPGLSPTDTQYF; CDR3 DNA: TGTGCCAGCAGGCCGGGACTCTCGCCCACAGATACGCAGTATTTT
D gene: TRBD1; J gene: TRBJ1-5; clone size: many; V gene: TRBV28; CDR3 protein: CASSSPPGGYQPQHF; CDR3 DNA: TGTGCCAGCAGTTCCCCGCCAGGGGGCTACCAGCCCCAGCATTTT
D gene: -; J gene: TRBJ2-7; clone size: many; V gene: TRBV28; CDR3 protein: CASSLSRNEQYF; CDR3 DNA: TGTGCCAGCAGTTTGAGCCGGAACGAGCAGTACTTC
D gene: -; J gene: TRBJ1-1; clone size: -; V gene: TRBV7-2; CDR3 protein: CASSLGLGVYTEAFF; CDR3 DNA: TGTGCCAGCAGCTTAGGACTAGGGGTGTATACTGAAGCTTTCTTT
D gene: -; J gene: TRBJ2-3; clone size: few; V gene: TRBV9; CDR3 protein: CASSVQGSPDTQYF; CDR3 DNA: TGTGCCAGCAGCGTACAGGGATCCCCAGATACGCAGTATTTT
D gene: -; J gene: TRBJ1-1; clone size: -; V gene: TRBV3-1; CDR3 protein: CASSQEGRNTEAFF; CDR3 DNA: TGTGCCAGCAGCCAAGAGGGGCGGAACACTGAAGCTTTCTTT
D gene: -; J gene: TRBJ1-6; clone size: few; V gene: TRBV7-2; CDR3 protein: CASSLQGGNDSPLHF; CDR3 DNA: TGTGCCAGCAGCTTACAGGGTGGCAATGATTCACCCCTCCACTTT
D gene: -; J gene: TRBJ2-1; clone size: -; V gene: TRBV10-2; CDR3 protein: CASAGPGSNEQFF; CDR3 DNA: TGCGCCAGTGCCGGGCCGGGGAGCAATGAGCAGTTCTTC
D gene: -; J gene: TRBJ2-1; clone size: medium-sized; V gene: TRBV20-1; CDR3 protein: CSASLGRGYNEQFF; CDR3 DNA: TGCAGTGCTAGTTTGGGCAGGGGTTACAATGAGCAGTTCTTC
D gene: TRBD1; J gene: TRBJ2-7; clone size: many; V gene: TRBV20-1; CDR3 protein: CSASRPGQSYEQYF; CDR3 DNA: TGCAGTGCTAGTCGTCCGGGACAGTCCTACGAGCAGTACTTC
D gene: TRBD2; J gene: TRBJ2-7; clone size: many; V gene: TRBV4-1; CDR3 protein: CASSQDGSGVLYEQYF; CDR3 DNA: TGCGCCAGCAGCCAAGACGGTAGCGGGGTCCTCTACGAGCAGTACTTC
D gene: -; J gene: TRBJ1-1; clone size: many; V gene: TRBV12-3/TRBV12-4; CDR3 protein: CASTPVLNTEAFF; CDR3 DNA: TGTGCCAGCACCCCGGTCCTGAACACTGAAGCTTTCTTT
D gene: TRBD1; J gene: TRBJ2-3; clone size: many; V gene: TRBV30; CDR3 protein: CAWSAGTGMLDTQYF; CDR3 DNA: TGTGCCTGGAGTGCGGGGACAGGGATGTTAGATACGCAGTATTTT
D gene: -; J gene: TRBJ2-6; clone size: many; V gene: TRBV29-1; CDR3 protein: CSVGSGAGANVLTF; CDR3 DNA: TGCAGCGTTGGATCGGGGGCTGGGGCCAACGTCCTGACTTTC
D gene: -; J gene: TRBJ2-2; clone size: many; V gene: TRBV5-1; CDR3 protein: CASSLGHIANTGELFF; CDR3 DNA: TGCGCCAGCAGCCTGGGACATATCGCGAACACCGGGGAGCTGTTTTTT
D gene: TRBD1; J gene: TRBJ2-7; clone size: many; V gene: TRBV2; CDR3 protein: CASSDRGGEQYF; CDR3 DNA: TGTGCCAGCTCGGACAGGGGTGGCGAGCAGTACTTC
D gene: TRBD2; J gene: TRBJ2-2; clone size: few; V gene: TRBV7-3; CDR3 protein: CASSLTGTSGNTGELFF; CDR3 DNA: TGTGCCAGCAGCTTAACTGGGACTAGCGGAAACACCGGGGAGCTGTTTTTT
D gene: TRBD2; J gene: TRBJ2-5; clone size: few; V gene: TRBV2; CDR3 protein: CASILRGGQETQYF; CDR3 DNA: TGTGCCAGCATTCTGCGGGGGGGCCAAGAGACCCAGTACTTC
D gene: -; J gene: TRBJ2-1; clone size: many; V gene: TRBV9; CDR3 protein: CASTLTSSYNEQFF; CDR3 DNA: TGTGCCAGCACCCTGACTAGCTCCTACAATGAGCAGTTCTTC
D gene: TRBD1; J gene: TRBJ1-4; clone size: -; V gene: TRBV9; CDR3 protein: CASSLGQGAGNEKLFF; CDR3 DNA: TGTGCCAGCAGCCTGGGACAGGGGGCGGGTAATGAAAAACTGTTTTTT
D gene: TRBD2; J gene: TRBJ2-1; clone size: many; V gene: TRBV18; CDR3 protein: CASSQGLAGSLEQFF; CDR3 DNA: TGTGCCAGCTCACAAGGACTAGCGGGGTCTCTTGAGCAGTTCTTC
D gene: -; J gene: TRBJ1-1; clone size: many; V gene: TRBV9; CDR3 protein: CASSLPGTEAFF; CDR3 DNA: TGTGCCAGCAGCCTACCGGGTACTGAAGCTTTCTTT
D gene: -; J gene: TRBJ1-6; clone size: few; V gene: TRBV15; CDR3 protein: CATSPNPLSSYNSPLHF; CDR3 DNA: TGTGCCACCAGCCCCAATCCCTTGAGCTCCTATAATTCACCCCTCCACTTT
D gene: TRBD1; J gene: TRBJ1-4; clone size: -; V gene: TRBV6-5; CDR3 protein: CASSYAGTATNEKLFF; CDR3 DNA: TGTGCCAGCAGTTACGCCGGGACAGCTACTAATGAAAAACTGTTTTTT
D gene: TRBD1; J gene: TRBJ2-7; clone size: many; V gene: TRBV6-5; CDR3 protein: CASSYAPGQGRDEQYF; CDR3 DNA: TGTGCCAGCAGTTACGCACCGGGACAGGGTAGGGACGAGCAGTACTTC
D gene: -; J gene: TRBJ2-7; clone size: -; V gene: TRBV4-2; CDR3 protein: CASSQDKDEQYF; CDR3 DNA: TGTGCCAGCAGCCAAGACAAGGACGAGCAGTACTTC
D gene: TRBD1; J gene: TRBJ2-1; clone size: many; V gene: TRBV9; CDR3 protein: CASSVAGTERNEQFF; CDR3 DNA: TGTGCCAGCAGCGTCGCCGGGACAGAAAGGAATGAGCAGTTCTTC